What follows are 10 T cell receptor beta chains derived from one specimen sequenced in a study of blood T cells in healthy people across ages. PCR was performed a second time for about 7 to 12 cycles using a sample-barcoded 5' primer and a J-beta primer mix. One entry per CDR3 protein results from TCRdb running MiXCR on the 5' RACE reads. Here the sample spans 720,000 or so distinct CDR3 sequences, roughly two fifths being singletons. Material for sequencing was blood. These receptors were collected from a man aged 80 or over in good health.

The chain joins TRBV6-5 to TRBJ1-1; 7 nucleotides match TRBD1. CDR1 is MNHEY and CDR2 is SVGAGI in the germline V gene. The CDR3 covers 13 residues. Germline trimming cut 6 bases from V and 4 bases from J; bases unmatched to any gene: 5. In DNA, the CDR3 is TGTGCCAGCAGAGCCACAGGGGTCACTGAAGCTTTCTTT. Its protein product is CASRATGVTEAFF.

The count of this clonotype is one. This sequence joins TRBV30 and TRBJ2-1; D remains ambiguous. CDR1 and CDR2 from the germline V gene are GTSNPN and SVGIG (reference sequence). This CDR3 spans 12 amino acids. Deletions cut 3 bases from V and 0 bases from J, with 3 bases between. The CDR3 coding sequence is TGTGCCTGGAGGAGCTCCTACAATGAGCAGTTCTTC. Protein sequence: CAWRSSYNEQFF.

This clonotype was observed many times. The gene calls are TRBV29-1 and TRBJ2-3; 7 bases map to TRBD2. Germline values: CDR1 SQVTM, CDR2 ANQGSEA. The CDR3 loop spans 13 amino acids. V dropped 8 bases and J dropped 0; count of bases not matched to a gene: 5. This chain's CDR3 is CSSWGGSTDTQYF. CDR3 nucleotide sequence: TGCAGCTCATGGGGGGGGAGCACAGATACGCAGTATTTT.

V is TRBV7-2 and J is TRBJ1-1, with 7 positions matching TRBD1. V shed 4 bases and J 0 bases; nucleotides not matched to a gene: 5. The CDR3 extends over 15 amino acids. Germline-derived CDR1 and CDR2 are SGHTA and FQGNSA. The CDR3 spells CASSSQGGMNTEAFF. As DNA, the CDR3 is TGTGCCAGCAGCTCCCAGGGGGGGATGAACACTGAAGCTTTCTTT.

The chain's CDR3 is CASSLVIGLAVDEQYF. The CDR3 nucleotides read TGTGCCAGCAGCTTAGTTATAGGACTAGCGGTTGACGAGCAGTACTTC. The V call is TRBV7-2, the J call TRBJ2-4; 10 bases align to TRBD2. The end of the DNA fits TRBJ2-7 better, so the J call may be wrong. The germline CDR1 and CDR2 sequences are SGHTA and FQGNSA. The CDR3 has 16 amino acids.

This CDR3 is CASSYPTGTGGSDTQYF. The CDR3 DNA sequence: TGTGCCAGCAGTTACCCAACCGGGACAGGGGGCTCAGATACGCAGTATTTT. The V call is TRBV6-6, the J call TRBJ2-3; 12 bases fit TRBD1. CDR1 and CDR2 (germline): MNHNY, SVGAGI (reference sequence). The ends lost 2 bases at V and 4 bases at J; junction bases unmatched: 7. CDR3 size: 17 residues.

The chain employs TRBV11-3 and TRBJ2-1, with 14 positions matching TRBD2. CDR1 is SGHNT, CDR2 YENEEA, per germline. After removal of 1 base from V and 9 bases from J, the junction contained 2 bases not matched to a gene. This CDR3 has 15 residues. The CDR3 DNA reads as TGTGCCAGCAGCTTAGGACTAGCGGGGGGGATTGAGCAGTTCTTC. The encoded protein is CASSLGLAGGIEQFF.

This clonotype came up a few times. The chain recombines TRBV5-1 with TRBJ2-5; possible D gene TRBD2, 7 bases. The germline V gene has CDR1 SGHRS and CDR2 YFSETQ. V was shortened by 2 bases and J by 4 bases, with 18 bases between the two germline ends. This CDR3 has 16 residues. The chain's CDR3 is CASSFRGSGNLETQYF. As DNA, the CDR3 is TGCGCCAGCAGCTTTAGGGGGAGCGGGAATTTAGAGACCCAGTACTTC.

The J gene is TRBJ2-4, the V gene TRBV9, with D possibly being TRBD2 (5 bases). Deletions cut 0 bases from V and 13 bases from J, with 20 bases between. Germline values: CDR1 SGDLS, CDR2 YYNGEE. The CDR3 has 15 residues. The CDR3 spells CASSVERGLVNEQYF. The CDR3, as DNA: TGTGCCAGCAGCGTAGAAAGAGGGTTAGTGAATGAGCAGTACTTC.

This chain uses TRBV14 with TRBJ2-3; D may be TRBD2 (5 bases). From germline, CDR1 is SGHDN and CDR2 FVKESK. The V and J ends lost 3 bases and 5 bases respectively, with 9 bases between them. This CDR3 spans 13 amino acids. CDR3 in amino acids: CASSQGEGDTQYF. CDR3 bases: TGTGCCAGCAGCCAGGGAGAGGGAGATACGCAGTATTTT. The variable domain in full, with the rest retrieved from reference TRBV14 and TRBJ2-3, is EAGVTQFPSHSVIEKGQTVTLRCDPISGHDNLYWYRRVMGKEIKFLLHFVKESKQDESGMPNNRFLAERTGGTYSTLKVQPAELEDSGVYFCASSQGEGDTQYFGPGTRLTVL.